The 10 T cell receptor beta chains presented below share a single source sample, sequenced in a study of T cells in women clearing cervical HPV infection. The data were produced by immunoSEQ multiplex PCR, yet TCRdb's version contains in-frame clones alone and is incomplete. This repertoire includes some 31,000 clones. The source material was blood buffy coat. Receptor source: a woman between 18 and 69 years old with a cervical HPV16 infection that either progressed to CIN3+ or cleared (not recorded which).

This clone is called medium-sized based on its frequency. The read finishes 3 residues shy of the CDR3 end, and the germline J gene is used to complete it. This CDR3 is also generated by other DNA sequences in the sample. The chain has TRBV11-2 and TRBJ2-4, with D unresolved. The CDR3 consists of 13 residues. Trimming took off 0 bases at V and 6 bases at J, with 6 bases between the two ends. Germline V lookup: CDR1 SGHAT, CDR2 FQNNGV. CDR3 DNA (partial): TGTGCCAGCAGCTTAGAGCCTAGAAACATT. Protein: CASSLEPRNI. The full CDR3 is CASSLEPRNIQYF. The whole variable domain, remainder taken from reference TRBV11-2 and TRBJ2-4, is EAGVAQSPRYKIIEKRQSVAFWCNPISGHATLYWYQQILGQGPKLLIQFQNNGVVDDSQLPKDRFSAERLKGVDSTLKIQPAKLEDSAVYLCASSLEPRNIQYFGAGTRLSVL.

The CDR3 is CASEGPSYEQYF. Partial CDR3 DNA: TGTGCCAGCGAGGGGCCCTCCTACGAG. The rearrangement links TRBV2 to TRBJ2-7, with D possibly being TRBD1 or TRBD2 (5 bases each). The sequence runs out 3 residues before the end of the CDR3; the remainder is reconstructed from the germline J gene. This CDR3 spans 12 amino acids. Trimming took off 8 bases at V and 0 bases at J, with 8 bases between the two ends. Germline V gene lookup returns CDR1 SNHLY and CDR2 FYNNEI.

The covered CDR3 bases are TGTGCCAGCAGTTTCCAAGGACAGGCCTACGAG. It codes for CASSFQGQAYE. The whole CDR3 reads CASSFQGQAYEQYF. This chain joins TRBV12-3 or TRBV12-4 and TRBJ2-7; 7 bases line up with TRBD1. With the read ending 3 residues before the CDR3 end, the germline J gene is used to fill in that end. V was clipped by 3 bases and J by 2 bases; unmatched bases: 4. The CDR3 spans 14 residues.

Note on this clone: The CDR3 extends 3 residues past the end of the read, so its final part is completed from the germline J gene. V and J are TRBV7-3 and TRBJ2-1; 8 nucleotides match TRBD2. The V and J ends lost 3 bases and 4 bases, in that order; junction bases with no gene match: 11. The CDR3 has 17 residues. From germline, CDR1 is SGHTA and CDR2 FQGTGA. The covered CDR3 bases are TGTGCCAGCAGCTTTACGGGTCGGGGGGGTTCTTACAATGAG. Translation gives CASSFTGRGGSYNE. The CDR3, in full, reads CASSFTGRGGSYNEQFF.

A remark on this clone: The read finishes 3 residues shy of the CDR3 end, and the germline J gene is used to complete it. This chain connects TRBV5-1 to TRBJ1-2; 7 bases are shared with TRBD1. V lost 1 base and J lost 7; bases outside the gene matches: 7. The germline V gene encodes CDR1 SGHRS and CDR2 YFSETQ. The CDR3 runs to 14 residues. CDR3 protein: CASSLSDRVGGYTF. The CDR3 bases that were read are TGCGCCAGCAGCTTGTCCGACAGGGTGGGTGGC.

A remark on this clone: The read halts 3 residues ahead of the CDR3 end, with the missing end drawn from the germline J gene. The chain employs TRBV5-1 and TRBJ2-1; D may be TRBD2 (6 bases). The CDR3 is 14 amino acids. The V end lost 0 bases, the J end lost 2 bases, and 6 bases lay between the germline ends. Germline CDR1 and CDR2: SGHRS and YFSETQ. Partial CDR3 DNA: TGCGCCAGCAGCTTGGCGGGGGCCTACAATGAG. Protein: CASSLAGAYNE. The complete CDR3 reads CASSLAGAYNEQFF.

Remarks on this clone: The observed sequence ends 3 residues before the CDR3 terminus, with the missing tail filled in from the germline J gene. The chain couples TRBV7-6 to TRBJ1-1; tentatively, D is TRBD1 (6 bases). The ends were cut back, 2 bases at V and 2 bases at J, with 18 bases in the middle. Germline V gene sequence: CDR1 SGHVS, CDR2 FNYEAQ. CDR3 length: 17 amino acids. CDR3 DNA (partial): TGTGCCAGCAGCTTATCCCGGGGAGGCAGGGGTAACACTGAA. Translating it yields CASSLSRGGRGNTE. Given in full, the CDR3 is CASSLSRGGRGNTEAFF.

Concerning this clone itself: The CDR3 end falls 3 residues outside the read, so it is completed with the germline J gene. The V and J genes are TRBV5-4 and TRBJ2-4; 11 bases fit TRBD1. Germline loops: CDR1 SGHNT, CDR2 YYREEE (reference sequence). CDR3 length: 15 amino acids. With V trimmed by 5 bases and J by 9 bases, 10 bases remained unmatched. CDR3 amino acids: CASRGDRDRGGIQYF. CDR3 DNA (partial): TGTGCCAGCAGGGGAGACCGGGACAGGGGGGGCATT.

Notes on this clone: With the read ending 3 residues before the CDR3 end, the germline J gene is used to fill in that end. This rearrangement joins TRBV7-9 to TRBJ2-7; D remains ambiguous. This CDR3 comprises 15 residues. Trimming took 4 bases from V and 6 from J, leaving 19 bases between them. Germline CDR1 is SEHNR and CDR2 is FQNEAQ (reference sequence). The CDR3 DNA, read in part, is TGTGCCAGCAGCTCCTTACTCGCCACTAACCCCGAG. Its translation: CASSSLLATNPE. The full CDR3 is CASSSLLATNPEQYF.

Details on this clone: The observed sequence ends 3 residues before the CDR3 terminus, with the missing tail filled in from the germline J gene. The chain uses TRBV7-2 and TRBJ2-7, with 8 bases lining up with TRBD1. Germline CDR1 is SGHTA and CDR2 is FQGNSA. Trimming took 4 bases from V and 5 from J; bases not matched to a gene: 4. CDR3 size: 13 residues. The sequenced CDR3 bases are TGTGCCAGCAGCTACCGACAGGGGAACGAG. This gives the protein CASSYRQGNE. In full, the CDR3 reads CASSYRQGNEQYF.